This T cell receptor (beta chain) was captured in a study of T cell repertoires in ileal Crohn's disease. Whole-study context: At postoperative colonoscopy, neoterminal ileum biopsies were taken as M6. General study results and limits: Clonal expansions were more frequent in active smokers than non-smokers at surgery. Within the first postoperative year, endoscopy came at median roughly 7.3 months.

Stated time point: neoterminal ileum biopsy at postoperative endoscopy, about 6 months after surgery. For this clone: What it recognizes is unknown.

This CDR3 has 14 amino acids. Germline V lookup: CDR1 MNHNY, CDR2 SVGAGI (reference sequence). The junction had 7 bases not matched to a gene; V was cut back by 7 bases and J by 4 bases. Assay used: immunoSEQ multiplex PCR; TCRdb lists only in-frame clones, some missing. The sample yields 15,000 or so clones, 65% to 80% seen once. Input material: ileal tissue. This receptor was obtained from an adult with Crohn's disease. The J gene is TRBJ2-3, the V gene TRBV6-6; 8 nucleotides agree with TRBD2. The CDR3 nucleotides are TGTGCCAGCAAACTAGCGGTTTTCCCAGATACGCAGTATTTT. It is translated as CASKLAVFPDTQYF.